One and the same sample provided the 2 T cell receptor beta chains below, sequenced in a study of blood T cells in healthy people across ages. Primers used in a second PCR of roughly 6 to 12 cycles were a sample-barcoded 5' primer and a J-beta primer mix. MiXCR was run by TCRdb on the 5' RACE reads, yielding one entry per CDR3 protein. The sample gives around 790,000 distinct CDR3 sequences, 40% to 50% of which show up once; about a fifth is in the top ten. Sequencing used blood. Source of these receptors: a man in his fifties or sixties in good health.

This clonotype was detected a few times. The CDR3 loop reads CASNSAEESTDTQYF. DNA for the CDR3: TGTGCCAGCAATTCGGCGGAAGAGAGCACAGATACGCAGTATTTT. The chain links TRBV6-2 or TRBV6-3 to TRBJ2-3; unclear D gene. This CDR3 comprises 15 residues. V gave up 7 bases and J gave up 0 bases, with 14 bases separating them. Per the germline V gene, CDR1 is MNHEY and CDR2 is SVGEGT.

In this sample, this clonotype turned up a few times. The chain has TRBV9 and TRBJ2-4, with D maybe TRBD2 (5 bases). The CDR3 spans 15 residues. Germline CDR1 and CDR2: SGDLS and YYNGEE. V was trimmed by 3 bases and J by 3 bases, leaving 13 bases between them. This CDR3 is CASSGTPGNKNIQYF. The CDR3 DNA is TGTGCCAGCAGCGGGACGCCGGGAAACAAAAACATTCAGTACTTC.